The 15 T cell receptor beta chains below all came from one sample that was sequenced in a study of vaccination and CD4 T cells after COVID-19. The Oncomine TCR Beta short-read assay was applied to DNA of cultured CD4+ T cells. TCRdb re-called the PCR reads with MiXCR, one entry per CDR3 protein. The sample holds fewer than 15,000 distinct CDR3 sequences, roughly 60% seen once. Antigen specificity for these receptors is unknown. Described treatment: roughly ten-day PBMC culture with coronavirus spike peptide pools or control peptides (ViraFEST assay). The material was cultured CD4+ T cells from blood, obtained after SARS-CoV-2 vaccination. These receptors all come from a human donor with COVID-19.

The rearrangement joins TRBV14 to TRBJ1-2; D may be TRBD1 (6 bases). The V gene's germline CDR1 is SGHDN and CDR2 FVKESK. The CDR3 has 14 residues. Trimming left V 4 bases short and J 14 bases short, with 23 bases between. CDR3 region: CASSPTRGAITLTF. In nucleotides, the CDR3 is TGTGCCAGCAGCCCCACTCGGGGGGCGATCACGCTTACCTTC.

This chain uses TRBV7-9 with TRBJ1-1, with no clear D. V was clipped by 3 bases and J by 0 bases, with 5 bases between them. This CDR3 is 13 amino acids long. In germline, CDR1 is SEHNR, CDR2 FQNEAQ (reference sequence). CDR3 sequence: CASSLFVNTEAFF. The CDR3 DNA is TGTGCCAGCAGCTTGTTTGTGAACACTGAAGCTTTCTTT.

The chain is built from TRBV5-1 and TRBJ2-3, with TRBD2 matching over 8 bases. The CDR3 contains 14 residues. CDR1 and CDR2 from the germline V gene are SGHRS and YFSETQ. J lost 4 bases, V lost 4 bases, and 5 bases had no gene match. The CDR3 is CASSLDSGADTQYF. CDR3 nucleotide sequence: TGCGCCAGCAGCCTTGATAGCGGGGCAGATACGCAGTATTTT.

This clonotype was seen more than once but under ten times. This chain joins TRBV6-1 and TRBJ2-5; 16 bases match TRBD2. CDR3 length: 18 amino acids. The V gene end was trimmed by 7 bases and the J gene end by 5 bases; junction bases not matched to a gene: 13. Looked up from germline, CDR1 is MNHNS and CDR2 is SASEGT. DNA of the CDR3: TGTGCCAGCAACCCGGGACTAGCGGGGGGGCCTTTAGGGGAGACCCAGTACTTC. Translated, it gives CASNPGLAGGPLGETQYF.

The gene calls are TRBV19 and TRBJ1-2, with D unresolved. V was cut by 4 bases and J by 4 bases, with 7 bases left in between. CDR1 is LNHDA, CDR2 SQIVND, per germline (reference sequence). The CDR3 has 12 residues. The CDR3 DNA is TGTGCCAGTAGTACGAGAGCCTATGGCTACACCTTC. Its translation is CASSTRAYGYTF. Full variable domain (remainder filled in from reference TRBV19 and TRBJ1-2): DGGITQSPKYLFRKEGQNVTLSCEQNLNHDAMYWYRQDPGQGLRLIYYSQIVNDFQKGDIAEGYSVSREKKESFPLTVTSAQKNPTAFYLCASSTRAYGYTFGSGTRLTVV.

The V and J genes are TRBV11-2 and TRBJ1-1, with D perhaps matching TRBD1 (6 bases). The ends were cut back, 5 bases at V and 4 bases at J, with 14 bases in the middle. CDR3 size: 14 residues. Germline CDR1 is SGHAT and CDR2 is FQNNGV. The CDR3 nucleotides read TGTGCCAGCAGCCCCAGGGGCCCTGGCACTGAAGCTTTCTTT. This sequence encodes CASSPRGPGTEAFF.

V is TRBV2 and J is TRBJ1-6, with D maybe TRBD1 (6 bases). Germline V gives CDR1 SNHLY, CDR2 FYNNEI. The V gene lost 4 bases and the J gene lost 10 bases, with 14 bases spanning the gap. This CDR3 contains 14 residues. CDR3 protein: CASSVLGGTSPLHF. DNA of the CDR3: TGTGCCAGCAGTGTCTTAGGGGGAACGTCACCCCTCCACTTT.

The chain joins TRBV10-3 to TRBJ2-6; 9 bases line up with TRBD1. The CDR3 is 16 residues long. The V gene end was trimmed by 7 bases and the J gene end by 2 bases; junction bases not matched to a gene: 6. Germline values: CDR1 ENHRY, CDR2 SYGVKD. The DNA for the CDR3 is TGTGCCATCACCCCGGGACAGGGCGCTGGGGCCAACGTCCTGACTTTC. Translating gives CAITPGQGAGANVLTF.

This clonotype showed up just a few times. The chain is built from TRBV28 and TRBJ2-7; D gene ambiguous. Trimming took 1 base from V and 3 from J, leaving 4 bases between them. This CDR3 is built from 12 residues. Germline-derived CDR1 and CDR2 are MDHEN and SYDVKM. The CDR3 region is CASSLSNYEQYF. The CDR3 DNA reads as TGTGCCAGCAGTTTATCTAACTACGAGCAGTACTTC.

The genes are TRBV7-2 and TRBJ1-2; D is unresolved. The CDR3 loop spans 14 amino acids. The germline V gene has CDR1 SGHTA and CDR2 FQGNSA. With 5 bases removed from V and 6 bases from J, the gap between germline ends came to 16 bases. DNA for the CDR3: TGTGCCAGCAGCGTAGATGCAGGAACTGATGGCTACACCTTC. This sequence encodes CASSVDAGTDGYTF.

V usage is TRBV11-2 and J usage is TRBJ1-2; D is ambiguous. With 5 bases removed from V and 8 bases from J, the gap between germline ends came to 15 bases. The germline V gene encodes CDR1 SGHAT and CDR2 FQNNGV. This CDR3 is built from 13 residues. The CDR3 here is CASSADAGRGYTF. The CDR3 nucleotides read TGTGCCAGCAGCGCGGACGCCGGACGGGGCTACACCTTC.

The chain couples TRBV12-3 or TRBV12-4 to TRBJ1-6; tentative D call: TRBD1 (5 bases). The CDR3 is made up of 16 amino acids. Trimming left V 3 bases short and J 6 bases short, with 15 bases between. CDR3 sequence: CASSFRAPGRNSPLHF. In nucleotides, the CDR3 is TGTGCCAGCAGTTTCCGGGCCCCAGGGCGTAATTCACCCCTCCACTTT.

The gene calls are TRBV2 and TRBJ2-7; 7 bases are shared with TRBD1. Germline CDR1 and CDR2: SNHLY and FYNNEI. V gave up 6 bases and J gave up 0 bases; unmatched junction bases: 5. This CDR3 has 14 amino acids. The CDR3 protein is CASRATGISYEQYF. The CDR3, as DNA: TGTGCCAGCAGGGCGACAGGGATCTCCTACGAGCAGTACTTC.

This chain links TRBV12-3 or TRBV12-4 with TRBJ2-7; a weak D match, TRBD1 (5 bases). The CDR3 contains 14 residues. Trimming shortened V by 6 bases and J by 1 base, and 13 bases separated the two germline ends. Here the CDR3 reads CASSHGQGSYEQYF. The CDR3 nucleotides read TGTGCCAGCAGCCACGGGCAGGGATCCTACGAGCAGTACTTC.

The chain joins TRBV2 to TRBJ1-3, with TRBD1 as a possible D gene (6 bases). The length of the CDR3 is 13 residues. With 0 bases removed from V and 7 bases from J, the gap between germline ends came to 7 bases. Germline CDR1 is SNHLY and CDR2 is FYNNEI. The CDR3 loop reads CASSEAGGNTIYF. The DNA for the CDR3 is TGTGCCAGCAGTGAAGCGGGGGGCAACACCATATATTTT.